Presented here are 5 T cell receptor beta chains from one specimen sequenced in a study of cytomegalovirus exposure and HLA in healthy donors. It was with 60 Vbeta and 13 Jbeta primers that the PCR ran. The method was immunoSEQ multiplex PCR; TCRdb's version includes in-frame clones alone and lacks a portion of them. This table has some 200,000 clones, 77% appearing once. Sequencing input: PBMCs. The source of these receptors is an older woman in good health and CMV-seropositive.

The chain employs TRBV5-6 and TRBJ1-2; weak D call: TRBD1 (5 bases). The length of the CDR3 is 14 residues. Trimming pared 0 bases from V and 0 bases from J, leaving 6 bases between. Germline CDR1 and CDR2: SGHDT and YYEEEE. In DNA, the CDR3 is TGTGCCAGCAGCTTGGAAGGGGCTAACTATGGCTACACCTTC. Translation gives CASSLEGANYGYTF.

This rearrangement joins TRBV11-3 to TRBJ2-1, with 12 bases fitting TRBD2. There are 15 residues in the CDR3. Germline loops: CDR1 SGHNT, CDR2 YENEEA. V lost 6 bases to trimming and J lost 2 bases; unmatched junction nucleotides: 2. The chain's CDR3 is CASSRTSGAYNEQFF. The CDR3, as DNA: TGTGCCAGCAGTCGGACTAGCGGGGCCTACAATGAGCAGTTCTTC.

On this clone: Other DNA sequences in the same sample also yield this CDR3. V and J are TRBV5-1 and TRBJ1-4, with TRBD1 as a possible D gene (6 bases). CDR3 length: 13 amino acids. Germline V CDR1 and CDR2: SGHRS, YFSETQ. Trimming cost V 2 bases and J 8 bases, with 10 bases left between them. The CDR3 DNA sequence: TGCGCCAGCAGCTTCCAGGGGAGCGAAAAACTGTTTTTT. The encoded protein is CASSFQGSEKLFF.

This clone was seen a few times. CDR3 amino acids: CASSLARGWNTEAFF. In DNA, the CDR3 is TGTGCCAGCAGCTTGGCCCGGGGGTGGAACACTGAAGCTTTCTTT. The gene calls are TRBV5-4 and TRBJ1-1, with D possibly matching TRBD1 (5 bases). The germline V gene encodes CDR1 SGHNT and CDR2 YYREEE (reference sequence). Deletions cut 0 bases from V and 1 base from J, with 10 bases between. This CDR3 has 15 residues.

The rearrangement joins TRBV7-6 to TRBJ1-1; TRBD1 might be the D (5 bases). Germline loops: CDR1 SGHVS, CDR2 FNYEAQ. The CDR3 totals 16 residues. V gave up 5 bases and J gave up 1 base, with 17 bases separating them. This CDR3 reads CASSETKIQENTEAFF. DNA for the CDR3: TGTGCCAGCAGCGAAACAAAAATACAGGAGAACACTGAAGCTTTCTTT.